A selection of T cell receptor beta chains follows, all from one sample in a study of shared clonotypes between healthy human individuals. TCRdb's copy holds only in-frame clones and misses some; the assay was immunoSEQ multiplex PCR. The sample lists roughly 2.1 million clones; about 92% were seen once. Sequencing was performed on naive CD8+ T cells from PBMCs. These receptors were obtained from a man younger than 35 in good health. Some clones in this sample may be carry-over from other donors' samples. Both conserved end residues are part of each CDR3. The D gene is left open where the match is weak. The listing skips clone size in some rows; elsewhere it reads once, few, many or a size class.

TRBJ1-1 TRBV5-1 - - 13 TGCGCCAGCAGCTTGGAAGGTGGTGGGGAAGCTTTCTTT CASSLEGGGEAFF
TRBJ2-7 TRBV14 - TRBD1 17 TGTGCCAGCAGCTATAGCCCAGGGACAGGGCGTCCCTACGAGCAGTACTTC CASSYSPGTGRPYEQYF
TRBJ1-1 TRBV6-6 - - 14 TGTGCCAGCAGTTTTAGCAGGGTGAACACTGAAGCTTTCTTT CASSFSRVNTEAFF
TRBJ2-5 TRBV15 - - 15 TGTGCCACCAGCAGAGTCCTAATCCAATCAGAGACCCAGTACTTC CATSRVLIQSETQYF
TRBJ2-4 TRBV5-1 - - 12 TGCGCCAGCAGCTTGGTGGGGAACATTCAGTACTTC CASSLVGNIQYF
TRBJ2-3 TRBV28 - - 20 TGTGCCAGCACCCTGAGGGTACAGGGGCGGGACGGGAGTCACCCAGATACGCAGTATTTT CASTLRVQGRDGSHPDTQYF
TRBJ1-4 TRBV18 - TRBD1 18 TGTGCCAGCTCACTCGCCGGGACAGCTCTAGCAACTAATGAAAAACTGTTTTTT CASSLAGTALATNEKLFF
TRBJ2-7 TRBV13 - - 16 TGTGCCAGCCAACCCGGCCGGGGCAGGGGGGCACGCGAGCAGTACTTC CASQPGRGRGAREQYF
TRBJ2-7 TRBV5-6 - TRBD1 14 TGTGCCAGCAGTTATGGACAGGGTGCGTACGAGCAGTACTTC CASSYGQGAYEQYF
TRBJ2-1 TRBV5-1 - - 14 TGCGCCAGCGCCATTGGATCCTCCTACAATGAGCAGTTCTTC CASAIGSSYNEQFF
TRBJ2-7 TRBV10-3 - - 14 TGTGCCATCAGTGGAACGACAGCTACCTACGAGCAGTACTTC CAISGTTATYEQYF
TRBJ2-1 TRBV4-3 - - 15 TGCGCCAGCAGCCAAGATGCTAGCGAGTACAATGAGCAGTTCTTC CASSQDASEYNEQFF
TRBJ2-7 TRBV6-5 - TRBD1 16 TGTGCCAGCAGTTGGGACAGAACGCTAATCCCCTACGAGCAGTACTTC CASSWDRTLIPYEQYF
TRBJ2-1 TRBV6-4 - - 16 TGTGCCAGCAGTGAGACTTTAGCGGCGAAGTACAATGAGCAGTTCTTC CASSETLAAKYNEQFF
TRBJ1-4 TRBV4-2 - - 13 TGTGCCAGCAGCCCTCGATCTAATGAAAAACTGTTTTTT CASSPRSNEKLFF
TRBJ1-4 TRBV4-3 - TRBD1 16 TGCGCCAGCAGCCAAGAATGGGACAGCGGGAATGAAAAACTGTTTTTT CASSQEWDSGNEKLFF
TRBJ1-2 TRBV9 once - 15 TGTGCCAGCAGCGTAGAGGACGGTCGAAACTATGGCTACACCTTC CASSVEDGRNYGYTF
TRBJ2-3 TRBV5-1 - - 16 TGCGCCAGCAGCTTGGGAGGTCGAAAATTGCCAGATACGCAGTATTTT CASSLGGRKLPDTQYF
TRBJ2-2 TRBV2 - - 11 TGTGCCAGCAGCCGATCCGGGGAGCTGTTTTTT CASSRSGELFF
TRBJ2-7 TRBV27 - - 15 TGTGCCAGCAGTTTATTACAGGGCCTGGCCGACGAGCAGTACTTC CASSLLQGLADEQYF
TRBJ2-2 TRBV4-3 - - 15 TGCGCCAGCAGCCAAGGGCCTTGGAACACCGGGGAGCTGTTTTTT CASSQGPWNTGELFF
TRBJ2-7 TRBV28 - - 12 TGTGCCAGCAGTTCTCCGACCTACGAGCAGTACTTC CASSSPTYEQYF
TRBJ2-7 TRBV5-1 - - 14 TGCGCCAGCAGCGAAGGTCTTAACCCCTACGAGCAGTACTTC CASSEGLNPYEQYF
TRBJ2-7 TRBV6-5 - TRBD1 16 TGTGCCAGCAGTTACTCTGTGGGACAGAATTTCTACGAGCAGTACTTC CASSYSVGQNFYEQYF
TRBJ2-1 TRBV28 - - 10 TGTGCCAGCGGGACTGGGGAGCAGTTCTTC CASGTGEQFF
TRBJ2-2 TRBV27 - - 15 TGTGCCAGCAGTCCGGCGGAGGGGGTCGGCGGGGAGCTGTTTTTT CASSPAEGVGGELFF
TRBJ2-7 TRBV14 few - 11 TGTGCCAGCAGCCTCGGCTACGAGCAGTACTTC CASSLGYEQYF
TRBJ2-7 TRBV6-5 - - 15 TGTGCCAGCAGTTACGGGAGGACTCCTACCTACGAGCAGTACTTC CASSYGRTPTYEQYF
TRBJ2-3 TRBV27 - - 15 TGTGCCAGCAGTTTTGGTCCGGGTAGCACAGATACGCAGTATTTT CASSFGPGSTDTQYF
TRBJ2-5 TRBV28 - - 14 TGTGCCAGCAGCTCCGAGGGGTACCAAGAGACCCAGTACTTC CASSSEGYQETQYF
TRBJ2-7 TRBV4-1 - - 13 TGCGCCAGCAGCCAAGTGGTGATGTACGAGCAGTACTTC CASSQVVMYEQYF
TRBJ2-3 TRBV9 - - 15 TGTGCCAGCAGAGGCCGGGACACTTTAACAGATACGCAGTATTTT CASRGRDTLTDTQYF
TRBJ1-4 TRBV19 once TRBD1 16 TGTGCCAGTAGGACTCAGGGACAGGCAACTAATGAAAAACTGTTTTTT CASRTQGQATNEKLFF
TRBJ2-2 TRBV7-8 once - 16 TGTGCCAGCACCCTATGGGGATCGGGGCATCCCGGGGAGCTGTTTTTT CASTLWGSGHPGELFF
TRBJ2-7 TRBV11-1 once TRBD1 15 TGTGCCAGCATCGAGGGCCGGGACAGCTCCTACGAGCAGTACTTC CASIEGRDSSYEQYF
TRBJ1-2 TRBV7-2 - - 16 TGTGCCAGCAGCTCCGAACGGGCCCGGCTCCCCTATGGCTACACCTTC CASSSERARLPYGYTF
TRBJ1-1 TRBV19 - TRBD1 13 TGTGCCAGTAGCGACAGGGTGAACACTGAAGCTTTCTTT CASSDRVNTEAFF
TRBJ1-2 TRBV19 - - 16 TGTGCCAGTAGTCGAAGGAGGCCAGCAGCTAACTATGGCTACACCTTC CASSRRRPAANYGYTF
TRBJ1-2 TRBV2 few - 13 TGTGCCAGGCTGAGGGGGGGAGACTATGGCTACACCTTC CARLRGGDYGYTF
TRBJ2-3 TRBV7-9 - TRBD2 18 TGTGCCAGCAGCTTAGGGGAGCTAGCGGGAGTGGGAACAGATACGCAGTATTTT CASSLGELAGVGTDTQYF
TRBJ2-7 TRBV7-9 once - 13 TGTGCCAGCAGCCCAGGGGGGGATTTGGAGCAGTACTTC CASSPGGDLEQYF
TRBJ1-1 TRBV20-1 few - 11 TGCAGTGCTAGAGAATACGGGGCAGCTTTCTTT CSAREYGAAFF
TRBJ2-7 TRBV7-9 - TRBD2 15 TGTGCCAGCAGCTTACTGTGGGAGGGCCCGGGCCAGCAGTACTTC CASSLLWEGPGQQYF
TRBJ2-7 TRBV27 - - 16 TGTGCCAGCAGACTTATCGCTGGGACATTAGGCCACGAGCAGTACTTC CASRLIAGTLGHEQYF
TRBJ2-1 TRBV18 - TRBD1 15 TGTGCCAGCTCACCTACCGGGACAGGGGGCAATGAGCAGTTCTTC CASSPTGTGGNEQFF
TRBJ1-3 TRBV30 - - 12 TGTGCCTGGGGCGTCTCTGGAAACACCATATATTTT CAWGVSGNTIYF
TRBJ1-3 TRBV7-6 - - 15 TGTGCCAGCAGCTTAGGAGGGGCGTCTGGAAACACCATATATTTT CASSLGGASGNTIYF
TRBJ2-7 TRBV27 - TRBD2 17 TGTGCCAGCAGTCCAAACTTATGGACTAGCGGATCCTACGAGCAGTACTTC CASSPNLWTSGSYEQYF